This T cell receptor beta chain was captured by sequencing in a study of blood T cell repertoires in COVID-19. About the study: From the United States, Italy and Spain came samples of acute and convalescent COVID-19.

The junction had 8 bases not matched to a gene; V was cut back by 5 bases and J by 4 bases. Germline assignment: CDR1 MNHEY and CDR2 SVGAGI. The CDR3 is made up of 15 amino acids. As originally analysed: By means of reference gene primer amplification, nucleated cell counts were estimated. Repertoires were generated with immunoSEQ multiplex PCR, while TCRdb's copy carries only in-frame clones and drops some. V and J calls and clone size follow that table, whereas D and trimming were derived from the DNA. This table has more than 85,000 clones, 81% appearing once. The clonotype originates from a woman in her seventies with acute or convalescent COVID-19. The chain is built from TRBV6-5 and TRBJ2-5; 9 positions match TRBD1. The source material was peripheral blood. The CDR3 sequence is CASSNFDRGIETQYF. The DNA of the CDR3 is TGTGCCAGCAGTAACTTCGACAGGGGGATAGAGACCCAGTACTTC.